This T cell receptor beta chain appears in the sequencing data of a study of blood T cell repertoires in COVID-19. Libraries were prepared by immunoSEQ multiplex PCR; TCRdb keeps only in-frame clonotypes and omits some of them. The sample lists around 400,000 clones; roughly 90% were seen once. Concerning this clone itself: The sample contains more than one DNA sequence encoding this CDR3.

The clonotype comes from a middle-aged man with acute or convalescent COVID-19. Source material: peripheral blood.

The CDR3 is CAISETGSSYNEQFF. Here the CDR3 DNA reads TGTGCCATCAGTGAGACAGGGAGCTCCTACAATGAGCAGTTCTTC. V is TRBV10-3 and J is TRBJ2-1; maybe TRBD1 (6 bases). V gave up 2 bases and J gave up 0 bases, with 8 bases separating them. Germline CDR1 is ENHRY and CDR2 is SYGVKD. CDR3 length equals 15 residues.